The 12 T cell receptor beta chains below come from one sample, sequenced in a study of blood T cell repertoires in COVID-19 (dated by TCRdb to the early 2020s). The library was produced with the immunoSEQ multiplex PCR assay. TCRdb obtained this table from immuneACCESS and retained in-frame rearrangements with V and J assigned. These tables miss some clones; where compared with another copy, unresolved V genes account for less than half of the shortfall, and the remainder is unexplained. The sample table lists 380,000 or so clones, around 87% of them with a count of one. Of the sample, approximately 0.96% falls within the top ten clones. The sequencing sample was made of PBMCs or T cells enriched from blood (not recorded which). The receptor set was obtained from a woman aged 25-40 years with acute COVID-19.

In DNA form, the CDR3 reads TGCGCCAGCAGCCACAAACAGGGCGGGCAGCCCCAGCATTTT. Translating it yields CASSHKQGGQPQHF. V gene TRBV4-1 combines with J gene TRBJ1-5; a possible D gene is TRBD1 (6 bases). The CDR3 sequence is 14 residues long. Per the germline V gene, CDR1 is MGHRA and CDR2 is YSYEKL. Trimming removed 3 bases at V and 7 bases at J, with 13 bases between.

This clone has only one observation. V gene TRBV7-2 combines with J gene TRBJ2-1; D is undetermined. This CDR3 has 16 amino acids. V dropped 2 bases and J dropped 0 bases, with 11 bases sitting between them. Germline CDR1 reads SGHTA; CDR2 reads FQGNSA. The CDR3 DNA reads as TGTGCCAGCAGCTTAAGATCAACCAGCTCCTACAATGAGCAGTTCTTC. Encoded protein: CASSLRSTSSYNEQFF.

The chain is built from TRBV9 and TRBJ2-1, with 7 bases lining up with TRBD2. The CDR3 covers 14 residues. Germline-derived CDR1 and CDR2 are SGDLS and YYNGEE. With 6 bases clipped from V and 6 bases from J, the junction kept 9 bases outside the gene matches. The CDR3 nucleotides are TGTGCCAGCACCTCGGGCGGGGGATTCAATGAGCAGTTCTTC. As protein: CASTSGGGFNEQFF.

The chain couples TRBV28 to TRBJ2-7; D may be TRBD2 (6 bases). V was trimmed by 5 bases and J by 2 bases, leaving 19 bases between them. Germline V gene data show CDR1 as MDHEN and CDR2 as SYDVKM. The length of the CDR3 is 16 residues. CDR3 amino acids: CASSHLGGTGAYEQYF. DNA of the CDR3: TGTGCCAGCAGTCATCTCGGGGGAACGGGCGCCTACGAGCAGTACTTC.

This chain connects TRBV6-4 to TRBJ2-2, with D possibly matching TRBD2 (5 bases). CDR3 size: 17 residues. Germline V CDR1 and CDR2: MRHNA, SNTAGT. V dropped 2 bases and J dropped 3 bases, with 16 bases sitting between them. The CDR3 loop is CASSDIPSRRHTGELFF. The CDR3 DNA reads as TGTGCCAGCAGTGACATCCCTAGCAGGCGGCACACCGGGGAGCTGTTTTTT.

About this clone: Other DNA sequences in the same sample also yield this CDR3. The genes are TRBV6-1 and TRBJ1-2; D not certain. V lost 1 base to trimming and J lost 3 bases, with 6 bases between them. Germline V gives CDR1 MNHNS, CDR2 SASEGT. CDR3 length: 13 residues. The CDR3 protein is CASSEGQDYGYTF. CDR3 bases: TGTGCCAGCAGTGAAGGGCAGGACTATGGCTACACCTTC.

The chain has TRBV7-3 and TRBJ2-7; 12 bases match TRBD2. V lost 5 bases, J lost 4 bases, and 9 bases stayed unmatched. Germline CDR1 is SGHTA and CDR2 is FQGTGA. The CDR3 is 16 amino acids. In nucleotides, the CDR3 is TGTGCCAGCAGCGCCTTTTCACTAGCGGGGGGATACGAGCAGTACTTC. Translating it yields CASSAFSLAGGYEQYF.

The chain joins TRBV18 to TRBJ1-4, with 10 bases aligning to TRBD1. This CDR3 is built from 15 residues. With 5 bases clipped from V and 7 bases from J, the junction kept 7 bases outside the gene matches. Per germline, CDR1 KGHSH and CDR2 LQKENI. The CDR3 DNA follows: TGTGCCAGCTCAACTACCGGGACAGGGGTTGAAAAACTGTTTTTT. It encodes CASSTTGTGVEKLFF.

The CDR3 is CASSFMSAGVTDTQYF. In DNA, the CDR3 is TGTGCCAGCAGCTTTATGAGTGCAGGGGTGACAGATACGCAGTATTTT. The rearrangement links TRBV5-6 to TRBJ2-3, with D perhaps TRBD1 (6 bases). The germline gives CDR1 SGHDT, CDR2 YYEEEE. V lost 2 bases to trimming and J lost 3 bases, with 16 bases between them. The CDR3 has 16 residues.

V usage is TRBV6-4 and J usage is TRBJ2-3; D gene unclear. The germline V gene encodes CDR1 MRHNA and CDR2 SNTAGT. The CDR3 runs 14 residues. Trimming left V 0 bases short and J 7 bases short, with 11 bases between. CDR3 sequence: CASSDSAAGYTQYF. In DNA form, the CDR3 reads TGTGCCAGCAGTGACTCGGCGGCTGGGTATACGCAGTATTTT.

In its sample, this clone was seen once. The chain employs TRBV30 and TRBJ1-1; TRBD1 might be the D (5 bases). Trimming shortened V by 4 bases and J by 1 base, and 10 bases separated the two germline ends. The V gene's germline CDR1 is GTSNPN and CDR2 SVGIG (reference sequence). The CDR3 spans 13 residues. CDR3 residues: CAWNRQWNTEAFF. CDR3 bases: TGTGCCTGGAACCGACAGTGGAACACTGAAGCTTTCTTT.

This clone was counted a single time. The gene calls are TRBV2 and TRBJ1-2; D may be TRBD1 (6 bases). V dropped 2 bases and J dropped 3 bases, with 13 bases sitting between them. CDR1 is SNHLY and CDR2 is FYNNEI in the germline V gene. CDR3 length: 15 amino acids. CDR3 protein: CASSETRDTHYGYTF. DNA for the CDR3: TGTGCCAGCAGTGAAACGAGGGACACCCACTATGGCTACACCTTC.